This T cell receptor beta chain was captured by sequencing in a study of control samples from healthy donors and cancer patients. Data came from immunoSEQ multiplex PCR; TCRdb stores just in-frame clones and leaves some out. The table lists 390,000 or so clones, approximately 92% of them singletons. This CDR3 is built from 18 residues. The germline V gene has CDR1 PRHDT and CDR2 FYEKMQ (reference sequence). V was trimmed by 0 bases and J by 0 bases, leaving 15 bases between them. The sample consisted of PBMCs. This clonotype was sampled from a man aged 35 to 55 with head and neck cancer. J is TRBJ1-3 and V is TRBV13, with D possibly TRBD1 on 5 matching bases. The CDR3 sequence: CASSLGTGLLFSGNTIYF. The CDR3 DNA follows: TGTGCCAGCAGCTTAGGCACAGGTCTCCTCTTCTCTGGAAACACCATATATTTT.